This T cell receptor beta chain is from a study of T-cell reconstitution after alpha-beta-depleted transplantation in children. CDR1 is SGHTA and CDR2 is FQGNSA in the germline V gene. Germline trimming cut 6 bases from V and 4 bases from J; bases unmatched to any gene: 9. The CDR3 spans 15 residues. It was with unique molecular identifiers that the TCRbeta library was prepared. TCRdb re-called the PCR reads with MiXCR, one entry per CDR3 protein. The repertoire holds some 400,000 distinct CDR3 sequences, with about a fifth as singletons. The origin of this receptor is a human donor who donated a stem cell graft to a child with acute myeloid leukemia. The chain combines TRBV7-2 with TRBJ1-1; 9 bases line up with TRBD1. The starting material was PBMCs from the stem cell graft donor, obtained from the stem cell graft. DNA of the CDR3: TGTGCCAGCAGTACCGGGACAGGGTCTTTCACTGAAGCTTTCTTT. Protein product: CASSTGTGSFTEAFF.